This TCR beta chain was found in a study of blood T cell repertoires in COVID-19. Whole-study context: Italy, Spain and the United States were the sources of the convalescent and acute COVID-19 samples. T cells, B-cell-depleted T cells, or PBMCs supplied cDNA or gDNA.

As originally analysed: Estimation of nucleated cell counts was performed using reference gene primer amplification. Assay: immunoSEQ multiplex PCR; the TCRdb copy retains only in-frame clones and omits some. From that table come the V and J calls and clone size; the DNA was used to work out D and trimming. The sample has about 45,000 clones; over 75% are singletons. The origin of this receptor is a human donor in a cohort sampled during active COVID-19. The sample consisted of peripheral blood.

The CDR3 protein is CATSRESPLTGSISPLHF. The CDR3 DNA follows: TGTGCCACCAGCAGAGAATCCCCCCTGACAGGGTCCATTTCACCCCTCCACTTT. The chain carries TRBV15 and TRBJ1-6; TRBD1 matches at 7 bases. Trimming cost V 0 bases and J 9 bases; bases outside gene matches: 14. Germline values: CDR1 LNHNV, CDR2 YYDKDF (reference sequence). This CDR3 is 18 amino acids long.